What follows are 27 T cell receptor beta chains derived from one specimen sequenced in a study of cytomegalovirus exposure and HLA in healthy donors. The PCR made use of 60 Vbeta and 13 Jbeta primers. The assay was immunoSEQ multiplex PCR, and TCRdb's table has in-frame clones only and misses some. The table includes over 130,000 clones, roughly 83% detected once. Source material: PBMCs. The receptors were gathered from a human donor in good health.

The J gene is TRBJ2-2, the V gene TRBV9; possible D gene TRBD1, 6 bases. This CDR3 is 15 amino acids long. CDR1 and CDR2 from the germline V gene are SGDLS and YYNGEE. The V end lost 2 bases, the J end lost 2 bases, and 10 bases lay between the germline ends. The CDR3, as DNA: TGTGCCAGCAGCGTCCGGGACATAAACACCGGGGAGCTGTTTTTT. Translated, it gives CASSVRDINTGELFF. The full variable domain, in which reference TRBV9 and TRBJ2-2 provide the parts outside the CDR3, is DSGVTQTPKHLITATGQRVTLRCSPRSGDLSVYWYQQSLDQGLQFLIQYYNGEERAKGNILERFSAQQFPDLHSELNLSSLELGDSALYFCASSVRDINTGELFFGEGSRLTVL.

The J gene is TRBJ1-1, the V gene TRBV4-2, with TRBD1 as a possible D gene (5 bases). V lost 0 bases and J 1 base, leaving 6 bases between the germline ends. Germline V gene lookup returns CDR1 LGHNA and CDR2 YNFKEQ. There are 14 residues in the CDR3. CDR3 sequence reads: CASSQEGGNTEAFF. DNA of the CDR3: TGTGCCAGCAGCCAAGAGGGGGGGAACACTGAAGCTTTCTTT.

The chain has TRBV7-2 and TRBJ2-7; tentative D call: TRBD2 (7 bases). Trimming shortened V by 1 base and J by 2 bases, and 12 bases separated the two germline ends. Germline assignment: CDR1 SGHTA and CDR2 FQGNSA. The CDR3 runs 15 residues. In DNA, the CDR3 is TGTGCCAGCAGCTTAGAGGCGGGGGCCACCTACGAGCAGTACTTC. Translated, it gives CASSLEAGATYEQYF. Together with reference TRBV7-2 and TRBJ2-7, the CDR3 gives the full variable domain: GAGVSQSPSNKVTEKGKDVELRCDPISGHTALYWYRQSLGQGLEFLIYFQGNSAPDKSGLPSDRFSAERTGGSVSTLTIQRTQQEDSAVYLCASSLEAGATYEQYFGPGTRLTVT.

The chain recombines TRBV4-2 with TRBJ2-7, with 14 bases lining up with TRBD2. The CDR3 covers 17 residues. CDR1 is LGHNA and CDR2 is YNFKEQ in the germline V gene. The V segment lost 0 bases and the J segment 5 bases; nucleotides outside the gene matches: 6. Here the CDR3 reads CASSQDRGTSGSHEQYF. DNA for the CDR3: TGTGCCAGCAGCCAAGATAGGGGGACTAGCGGGAGCCACGAGCAGTACTTC.

V and J are TRBV6-4 and TRBJ1-5; no reliable D call. Trimming cost V 4 bases and J 6 bases, with 10 bases left between them. CDR3 length equals 13 residues. The germline V gene has CDR1 MRHNA and CDR2 SNTAGT. This CDR3 reads CASSGEAGQPQHF. CDR3 in DNA: TGTGCCAGCAGTGGAGAGGCGGGTCAGCCCCAGCATTTT.

V and J are TRBV5-6 and TRBJ2-7; no clear D. The V gene's germline CDR1 is SGHDT and CDR2 YYEEEE. Between the trimmed V and J ends, which lost 2 bases and 2 bases, there was a span of 8 bases. The CDR3 consists of 13 residues. CDR3 loop: CASSLSPTYEQYF. The CDR3 DNA reads TGTGCCAGCAGCTTATCCCCAACCTACGAGCAGTACTTC.

The rearrangement joins TRBV28 to TRBJ2-6; D uncertain. This CDR3 has 16 amino acids. The V gene's germline CDR1 is MDHEN and CDR2 SYDVKM. Trimming stripped 7 bases from V and 4 bases from J, with 17 bases between. CDR3 amino acids: CASTNDRVAGANVLTF. The CDR3 coding sequence is TGTGCCAGCACCAATGACCGGGTGGCCGGGGCCAACGTCCTGACTTTC.

The rearrangement joins TRBV7-2 to TRBJ1-2; 9 bases align to TRBD1. Per germline, CDR1 SGHTA and CDR2 FQGNSA. CDR3 length: 16 residues. V gave up 0 bases and J gave up 7 bases; unmatched junction bases: 9. This CDR3 is CASSLAPSGTGRGYTF. CDR3 nucleotide sequence: TGTGCCAGCAGCTTAGCTCCCTCCGGGACAGGGCGTGGCTACACCTTC.

This clone was seen only once. Compared with germline, one end of the junction differs, possibly owing to a read error. The J gene is TRBJ2-1, the V gene TRBV7-9, with unresolved D. The CDR3 sequence is 16 residues long. From germline, CDR1 is SEHNR and CDR2 FQNEAQ (reference sequence). CDR3 region: CSSSSTPFGSIDEQFF. As DNA, the CDR3 is TGTTCCAGCAGCTCCACCCCGTTTGGTAGCATCGATGAGCAGTTCTTC. Filled out from reference TRBV7-9 and TRBJ2-1, the complete variable domain reads DTGVSQNPRHKITKRGQNVTFRCDPISEHNRLYWYRQTLGQGPEFLTYFQNEAQLEKSRLLSDRFSAERPKGSFSTLEIQRTEQGDSAMYLCSSSSTPFGSIDEQFFGPGTRLTVL.

This clone was seen only a few times. V is TRBV5-1 and J is TRBJ2-2; D perhaps matches TRBD2 (5 bases). V dropped 4 bases and J dropped 5 bases, with 18 bases sitting between them. The CDR3 totals 16 residues. CDR1 and CDR2 from the germline V gene are SGHRS and YFSETQ. The CDR3 loop is CASSPFRGSETGELFF. CDR3 nucleotide sequence: TGCGCCAGCAGCCCGTTCAGAGGGAGTGAGACCGGGGAGCTGTTTTTT.

To note about this clone: At one boundary the junction diverges from the germline segment, which might be a read error. CDR3 nucleotide sequence: TGTGCCGGCAGCCGACTCCTGACAGGGTCGCTCACTGAAGCTTTCTTT. The encoded protein is CAGSRLLTGSLTEAFF. V is TRBV4-2 and J is TRBJ1-1; the match to TRBD1 covers 7 bases. This CDR3 has 16 amino acids. Germline CDR1 is LGHNA and CDR2 is YNFKEQ.

V gene TRBV5-8 combines with J gene TRBJ2-6; the match to TRBD1 covers 11 bases. This CDR3 spans 18 amino acids. Trimming removed 4 bases from V and 4 bases from J; junction bases left unmatched: 10. Germline V gene data show CDR1 as SGHTS and CDR2 as YDEGEE. The CDR3 spells CASSPKDRGREGANVLTF. CDR3 bases: TGTGCCAGCAGCCCTAAGGACAGGGGGCGAGAGGGGGCCAACGTCCTGACTTTC.

V is TRBV29-1 and J is TRBJ2-2; D is possibly TRBD2 (5 bases). V was cut by 4 bases and J by 0 bases, with 12 bases left in between. The CDR3 length is 15 residues. Germline V gene lookup returns CDR1 SQVTM and CDR2 ANQGSEA. CDR3 nucleotides: TGCAGCGTTGGCCTCGGGGTTTCGAACACCGGGGAGCTGTTTTTT. Protein: CSVGLGVSNTGELFF.

This chain joins TRBV7-2 and TRBJ2-2; a possible D gene is TRBD1 (7 bases). The V and J ends lost 3 bases and 0 bases respectively, with 17 bases between them. Germline-derived CDR1 and CDR2 are SGHTA and FQGNSA. CDR3 length equals 18 residues. CDR3 loop: CASSFWGGGTANTGELFF. The CDR3 DNA sequence: TGTGCCAGCAGCTTTTGGGGTGGGGGGACAGCGAACACCGGGGAGCTGTTTTTT.

Concerning this clone itself: At one boundary the junction diverges from the germline segment, which might be a read error. This chain joins TRBV6-5 and TRBJ1-2; D is uncertain. Germline values: CDR1 MNHEY, CDR2 SVGAGI. The CDR3 totals 14 residues. CDR3 region: CASSYEGLADGYPF. CDR3 bases: TGTGCCAGCAGTTACGAAGGACTAGCGGATGGCTACCCCTTC.

The CDR3 coding sequence is TGCGCCAGCAGCTTGCAGTGGGGAGCTTTGGATACGCAGTATTTT. Translation gives CASSLQWGALDTQYF. This chain connects TRBV5-1 to TRBJ2-3; D is perhaps TRBD2 (5 bases). Trimming cost V 1 base and J 6 bases, with 15 bases left between them. Germline CDR1 is SGHRS and CDR2 is YFSETQ. The length of the CDR3 is 15 residues.

V and J are TRBV27 and TRBJ2-1, with D perhaps matching TRBD1 (6 bases). The CDR3 sequence is 17 residues long. The germline V and J ends were trimmed by 6 bases and 2 bases, with 20 bases remaining between them. Germline CDR1 and CDR2: MNHEY and SMNVEV (reference sequence). CDR3 sequence reads: CASSLPAGGGAYNEQFF. CDR3 sequence (DNA): TGTGCCAGCAGCTTGCCAGCTGGTGGGGGCGCCTACAATGAGCAGTTCTTC.

This clone was recorded once. This rearrangement joins TRBV7-8 to TRBJ2-2; D not certain. The germline gives CDR1 SGHVS, CDR2 FQNEAQ. V was cut by 1 base and J by 5 bases, with 14 bases left in between. The CDR3 has 16 amino acids. The CDR3 bases are TGTGCCAGCAGCTTAGAAAGTCTAGTAAGAACCGGGGAGCTGTTTTTT. It yields the protein CASSLESLVRTGELFF.

The gene calls are TRBV5-1 and TRBJ2-3; D ambiguous. Deletions cut 2 bases from V and 1 base from J, with 8 bases between. Germline CDR1 reads SGHRS; CDR2 reads YFSETQ. The CDR3 is 14 residues long. The CDR3 region has the DNA TGCGCCAGCAGCTTTTCAGTTCGCACAGATACGCAGTATTTT. This translates into CASSFSVRTDTQYF.

This clone was counted a single time. The chain couples TRBV6-5 to TRBJ1-2; 8 nucleotides line up with TRBD1. Looked up from germline, CDR1 is MNHEY and CDR2 is SVGAGI. V dropped 6 bases and J dropped 4; count of bases not matched to a gene: 7. The length of the CDR3 is 14 residues. The CDR3 DNA reads TGTGCCAGCAGGCGGACCGGGACAGGCTATGGCTACACCTTC. Encoded protein: CASRRTGTGYGYTF.

This clone was seen only a few times. The V and J genes are TRBV7-3 and TRBJ2-2; no reliable D call. Germline lookup yields CDR1 SGHTA and CDR2 FQGTGA. V shed 5 bases and J shed 4 bases, with 20 bases lying between them. There are 17 residues in the CDR3. In DNA, the CDR3 is TGTGCCAGCAGCCCGTCTAGATTTATGCGGTGCACCGGGGAGCTGTTTTTT. Its protein product is CASSPSRFMRCTGELFF.

This chain uses TRBV7-9 with TRBJ2-5; 10 bases align to TRBD2. Germline V gives CDR1 SEHNR, CDR2 FQNEAQ (reference sequence). V was pared by 5 bases and J by 5 bases, with 11 bases of the junction left unmatched. CDR3 size: 16 residues. CDR3 sequence (DNA): TGTGCCAGCAGCCAGGGACCTAGCGGGAGTGGTGAGACCCAGTACTTC. This gives the protein CASSQGPSGSGETQYF.

The chain carries TRBV4-2 and TRBJ1-1; D may be TRBD1 (6 bases). This CDR3 is 18 amino acids long. Trimming pared 0 bases from V and 2 bases from J, leaving 19 bases between. CDR1 and CDR2 (germline): LGHNA, YNFKEQ. Here the CDR3 reads CASSQESIGGQHNTEAFF. Here the CDR3 DNA reads TGTGCCAGCAGCCAAGAAAGCATTGGGGGACAACACAACACTGAAGCTTTCTTT.

The chain employs TRBV13 and TRBJ2-3; D perhaps matches TRBD2 (7 bases). The CDR3 is 16 amino acids. The germline V gene has CDR1 PRHDT and CDR2 FYEKMQ (reference sequence). The germline V and J ends were trimmed by 6 bases and 2 bases, with 18 bases remaining between them. This chain's CDR3 is CASRPTGGGFTDTQYF. The CDR3 nucleotides are TGTGCCAGCAGACCAACGGGCGGGGGCTTCACAGATACGCAGTATTTT.

V usage is TRBV28 and J usage is TRBJ2-7; no definite D call. The CDR3 covers 12 residues. CDR1 is MDHEN and CDR2 is SYDVKM in the germline V gene. Trimming removed 4 bases from V and 5 bases from J, with 9 bases in between. The CDR3 region is CASSSIPHEQYF. The CDR3 DNA follows: TGTGCCAGCAGTTCTATCCCCCACGAGCAGTACTTC.

The rearrangement links TRBV28 to TRBJ2-7; 7 nucleotides line up with TRBD2. CDR1 is MDHEN and CDR2 is SYDVKM in the germline V gene. Trimming at V came to 5 bases and at J to 5 bases, leaving 9 bases not matched to a gene. This CDR3 has 14 residues. Here the CDR3 reads CASSAGLILHEQYF. As DNA, the CDR3 is TGTGCCAGCAGTGCGGGACTAATTCTTCACGAGCAGTACTTC.

The V call is TRBV6-5, the J call TRBJ1-1; 9 bases match TRBD1. Germline-derived CDR1 and CDR2 are MNHEY and SVGAGI. Losses at the gene ends were 2 bases for V and 6 bases for J; bases not matched to a gene: 7. This CDR3 spans 15 amino acids. In DNA, the CDR3 is TGTGCCAGCAGTTACGGGGGGACAGGGAGATCTGAAGCTTTCTTT. As protein: CASSYGGTGRSEAFF.